Listed below are T cell receptor beta chains from one sample, sequenced in a study of T cells in Graves' hyperthyroidism and ophthalmopathy. TCRdb processed the multiplex PCR reads anew with MiXCR; each CDR3 protein has one entry. The sample has about 380,000 distinct CDR3 sequences, around a sixth seen once. The source material was blood. The receptor source for this set is a man between 18 and 29 years old with Graves' ophthalmopathy. Both conserved end residues are part of each CDR3. A D gene is named only where the DNA matches it firmly. Rows give clone size only sometimes, using once, few, many, or a class for an expanded clone.

.,TRBV10-3,TRBD2,TRBJ2-3,CAIRPGLAGGPSTDTQYF,TGTGCCATCCGCCCGGGACTAGCGGGGGGGCCAAGCACAGATACGCAGTATTTT
few,TRBV11-3,.,TRBJ2-1,CASSLDGFSSYNEQFF,TGTGCCAGCAGCTTAGATGGATTTAGCTCCTACAATGAGCAGTTCTTC
many,TRBV7-2,.,TRBJ1-2,CASSLRQGGYGYTF,TGTGCCAGCAGCTTACGGCAGGGAGGGTATGGCTACACCTTC
.,TRBV9,.,TRBJ2-3,CASSVSFGGGTDTQYF,TGTGCCAGCAGCGTATCCTTTGGGGGTGGCACAGATACGCAGTATTTT
few,TRBV14,.,TRBJ2-7,CASSGGWGYEQYF,TGTGCCAGCAGTGGCGGGTGGGGTTACGAGCAGTACTTC
many,TRBV5-1,.,TRBJ1-4,CASSLGQGTTNEKLFF,TGCGCCAGCAGCTTGGGGCAGGGCACAACTAATGAAAAACTGTTTTTT
.,TRBV7-9,TRBD2,TRBJ2-7,CASSARTGGAYEQYF,TGTGCCAGCAGCGCCCGGACGGGAGGTGCCTACGAGCAGTACTTC
once,TRBV12-3/TRBV12-4,TRBD2,TRBJ2-6,CASSPLLALSSGANVLTF,TGTGCCAGCAGCCCCCTACTAGCGCTAAGCTCTGGGGCCAACGTCCTGACTTTC
.,TRBV10-3,.,TRBJ1-4,CAISLGEDEKLFF,TGTGCCATCAGTCTGGGGGAGGATGAAAAACTGTTTTTT
.,TRBV6-1,.,TRBJ2-3,CAGSDSAGSTDTQYF,TGTGCCGGCAGTGACTCGGCGGGCAGCACAGATACGCAGTATTTT
many,TRBV6-5,.,TRBJ1-2,CASSYSKGPEGGYTF,TGTGCCAGCAGTTACTCCAAAGGACCCGAGGGGGGCTACACCTTC
few,TRBV2,TRBD1,TRBJ1-3,CASSYATGTGVGNTIYF,TGTGCCAGCAGTTACGCCACCGGGACAGGGGTCGGGAACACCATATATTTT
many,TRBV28,.,TRBJ1-6,CASGSAPRVVNSPLHF,TGTGCCAGCGGATCCGCTCCCAGGGTTGTTAATTCACCCCTCCACTTT
many,TRBV6-1,TRBD1,TRBJ2-1,CASRTGTGGRNEQFF,TGTGCCAGCAGGACCGGGACAGGGGGTAGGAATGAGCAGTTCTTC
many,TRBV10-3,.,TRBJ1-5,CAISVGGTNQPQHF,TGTGCCATCAGTGTCGGGGGTACCAATCAGCCCCAGCATTTT
.,TRBV10-3,.,TRBJ1-5,CAISEGQPQHF,TGTGCCATCAGTGAGGGGCAGCCCCAGCATTTT
many,TRBV6-1,.,TRBJ1-5,CASREPGRINQPQHF,TGTGCCAGCAGGGAGCCGGGACGGATCAATCAGCCCCAGCATTTT
many,TRBV28,.,TRBJ2-7,CASSPRDAYEQYF,TGTGCCAGCAGCCCCCGGGACGCCTACGAGCAGTACTTC
few,TRBV10-2,.,TRBJ2-2,CASSVLETAGELFF,TGCGCCAGCAGTGTTCTAGAAACCGCCGGGGAGCTGTTTTTT
many,TRBV20-1,.,TRBJ2-6,CSARPSSGANVLTF,TGCAGTGCTAGACCAAGCTCTGGGGCCAACGTCCTGACTTTC
.,TRBV5-8,TRBD1,TRBJ2-3,CASSWAGTGGPDTQYF,TGTGCCAGCAGCTGGGCAGGGACAGGTGGGCCAGATACGCAGTATTTT
many,TRBV5-5,.,TRBJ1-1,CASSSTGWAEAFF,TGTGCCAGCAGCTCGACGGGGTGGGCTGAAGCTTTCTTT
few,TRBV4-2,.,TRBJ2-5,CASDLAPGVSQGETQYF,TGTGCCAGTGATCTCGCCCCGGGGGTTTCACAGGGTGAGACCCAGTACTTC
few,TRBV29-1,.,TRBJ1-2,CSAPGHGGGYTF,TGCAGCGCACCGGGACATGGCGGAGGCTACACCTTC
few,TRBV18,.,TRBJ2-3,CASSPPRIFELGDTQYF,TGTGCCAGCTCACCACCGAGAATATTCGAACTAGGAGATACGCAGTATTTT
.,TRBV7-8,.,TRBJ1-2,CASSPIEGNPNYGYTF,TGTGCCAGCAGCCCGATTGAGGGGAACCCTAACTATGGCTACACCTTC
.,TRBV7-6,TRBD1,TRBJ2-7,CASSFGQGLYEQYF,TGTGCCAGCAGCTTCGGACAGGGCCTCTACGAGCAGTACTTC
many,TRBV6-2/TRBV6-3,.,TRBJ2-3,CASRLSTDTQYF,TGTGCCAGCAGGTTATCGACGGATACGCAGTATTTT
.,TRBV6-1,.,TRBJ1-4,CASGREKLFF,TGTGCCAGTGGGCGTGAAAAACTGTTTTTT
many,TRBV5-1,.,TRBJ1-1,CASSLGGGLNTEAFF,TGCGCCAGCAGCTTGGGTGGGGGGTTGAACACTGAAGCTTTCTTT
many,TRBV5-4,.,TRBJ2-1,CASSLYGGVYEQFF,TGTGCCAGCAGCTTGTACGGCGGGGTCTATGAGCAGTTCTTC
.,TRBV20-1,.,TRBJ2-7,CSARLGGRFRYEQYF,TGCAGTGCTAGATTAGGGGGGAGATTTCGGTACGAGCAGTACTTC
.,TRBV20-1,.,TRBJ2-1,CSAFRSRDLFYNEQFF,TGCAGTGCTTTCAGGTCCAGGGACCTCTTCTACAATGAGCAGTTCTTC
.,TRBV19,.,TRBJ2-5,CATLRDIETQYF,TGTGCCACTTTGAGGGATATAGAGACCCAGTACTTC
.,TRBV7-9,.,TRBJ2-3,CASSPDPSGTDTQYF,TGTGCCAGCAGCCCGGATCCCTCCGGCACAGATACGCAGTATTTT
.,TRBV5-1,.,TRBJ1-1,CASTPGEGLGTEAFF,TGCGCCAGCACCCCTGGAGAGGGGCTGGGCACTGAAGCTTTCTTT
.,TRBV29-1,TRBD1,TRBJ1-3,CSVEEDRAGNTIYF,TGCAGCGTTGAAGAAGACAGGGCTGGAAACACCATATATTTT
many,TRBV11-3,.,TRBJ1-1,CASSFRERTEAFF,TGTGCCAGCAGCTTCCGGGAGAGAACTGAAGCTTTCTTT
few,TRBV6-1,TRBD1,TRBJ1-2,CASSEAPGTVGIYGYTF,TGTGCCAGCAGTGAGGCTCCCGGGACAGTCGGTATCTATGGCTACACCTTC
.,TRBV7-9,.,TRBJ2-7,CASSSSGDLREQYF,TGTGCCAGCAGCTCTTCAGGGGATCTGCGCGAGCAGTACTTC
.,TRBV7-8,.,TRBJ2-1,CASSLPGWDNEQFF,TGTGCCAGCAGCTTACCAGGATGGGACAATGAGCAGTTCTTC
.,TRBV5-6,.,TRBJ2-7,CASSSMDGPYEQYF,TGTGCCAGCAGCTCGATGGACGGACCCTACGAGCAGTACTTC
few,TRBV24-1,.,TRBJ2-3,CATWGDGTDTQYF,TGTGCCACCTGGGGAGACGGCACAGATACGCAGTATTTT
many,TRBV5-1,TRBD1,TRBJ1-4,CASSSGTGGNTNEKLFF,TGCGCCAGCAGCTCCGGGACAGGGGGCAACACTAATGAAAAACTGTTTTTT
many,TRBV3-1,.,TRBJ1-1,CASSQVGRKPEAFF,TGTGCCAGCAGCCAAGTGGGCAGGAAGCCTGAAGCTTTCTTT
.,TRBV6-1,.,TRBJ1-4,CASTVATNEKLFF,TGTGCCAGCACAGTTGCAACTAATGAAAAACTGTTTTTT
few,TRBV7-3,.,TRBJ2-2,CASSPDGSGGWGTGELFF,TGTGCCAGCAGCCCTGATGGTAGCGGCGGGTGGGGTACCGGGGAGCTGTTTTTT
.,TRBV28,.,TRBJ2-5,CASTLGQSQEAQYF,TGTGCCAGCACCCTTGGACAGAGCCAAGAGGCCCAGTACTTC
few,TRBV11-2,.,TRBJ1-2,CASSFSGATGYTF,TGTGCCAGCAGCTTCTCGGGGGCGACTGGCTACACCTTC
many,TRBV12-3/TRBV12-4,TRBD1,TRBJ2-7,CASTPAPGQGRSYGEQYF,TGTGCCAGCACCCCGGCCCCCGGACAGGGAAGATCCTACGGGGAGCAGTACTTC
few,TRBV19,.,TRBJ2-1,CATKRGLYNEQFF,TGTGCCACCAAAAGAGGGTTATACAATGAGCAGTTCTTC
many,TRBV2,.,TRBJ1-4,CASLKSTNEKLFF,TGTGCCAGCCTGAAGTCAACTAATGAAAAACTGTTTTTT
many,TRBV6-1,.,TRBJ2-7,CASSKERGEQYF,TGTGCCAGCAGTAAAGAAAGGGGCGAGCAGTACTTC
.,TRBV10-3,.,TRBJ2-5,CAINRKLEETQYF,TGTGCCATCAACAGAAAGCTTGAAGAGACCCAGTACTTC
many,TRBV6-2/TRBV6-3,.,TRBJ2-5,CGSRQWTVETQYF,TGTGGCAGTAGGCAGTGGACGGTGGAGACCCAGTACTTC
.,TRBV4-2,TRBD2,TRBJ2-3,CASSQEQRGGPSTDTQYF,TGTGCCAGCAGCCAAGAACAGCGGGGGGGCCCTAGCACAGATACGCAGTATTTT
many,TRBV6-6,.,TRBJ1-1,CASSYSRGSTEAFF,TGTGCCAGCAGTTACTCAAGGGGTAGCACTGAAGCTTTCTTT
many,TRBV9,.,TRBJ2-7,CASSSGDPGNEQYF,TGTGCCAGCAGCTCCGGGGACCCAGGGAACGAGCAGTACTTC
once,TRBV2,.,TRBJ1-1,CASSLGTVNLNTEAFF,TGTGCCAGCAGCTTGGGGACCGTTAACTTGAACACTGAAGCTTTCTTT
many,TRBV11-3,TRBD2,TRBJ2-5,CASSERGGQETQYF,TGTGCCAGCAGCGAGCGGGGGGGACAAGAGACCCAGTACTTC